The 18 T cell receptor beta chains below all came from one sample that was sequenced in a study of CD4+ T cells in melanoma. This table comes from immunoSEQ multiplex PCR, and its TCRdb copy is limited to in-frame clones, with some not included. The table shows 110,000 to 150,000 clones, with about nine tenths occurring only once. These receptors were taken from a human donor with melanoma.

The rearrangement joins TRBV5-1 to TRBJ2-2, with TRBD2 matching 8 bases. CDR3 length: 14 amino acids. V shed 4 bases and J 8 bases; nucleotides not matched to a gene: 7. The germline gives CDR1 SGHRS, CDR2 YFSETQ. CDR3 in amino acids: CASSISGVGGELFF. Here the CDR3 DNA reads TGCGCCAGCAGCATTAGCGGGGTCGGTGGGGAGCTGTTTTTT.

The rearrangement uses TRBV9 and TRBJ1-2; D is unresolved. Trimming stripped 4 bases from V and 3 bases from J, with 13 bases between. This CDR3 has 14 amino acids. CDR1 SGDLS and CDR2 YYNGEE come from the germline V gene. The CDR3 DNA is TGTGCCAGCAGCCCTACCTCAGGAGACTATGGCTACACCTTC. Protein sequence: CASSPTSGDYGYTF.

The V call is TRBV6-5, the J call TRBJ2-2, with 7 bases lining up with TRBD1. V was pared by 6 bases and J by 3 bases, with 7 bases of the junction left unmatched. Germline-derived CDR1 and CDR2 are MNHEY and SVGAGI. The CDR3 runs 15 residues. The CDR3 bases are TGTGCCAGCAGACGGACAGGTGGGGACACCGGGGAGCTGTTTTTT. Encoded protein: CASRRTGGDTGELFF.

The rearrangement links TRBV27 to TRBJ1-2; possible D gene TRBD1, 5 bases. CDR3 length: 14 amino acids. In germline, CDR1 is MNHEY, CDR2 SMNVEV (reference sequence). V was cut by 6 bases and J by 3 bases, with 14 bases left in between. CDR3 nucleotide sequence: TGTGCCAGCAGCCGCAGGGAGGACGACTATGGCTACACCTTC. This gives the protein CASSRREDDYGYTF.

The gene calls are TRBV2 and TRBJ1-2; D remains unclear. Germline lookup yields CDR1 SNHLY and CDR2 FYNNEI. This CDR3 spans 14 amino acids. V gave up 8 bases and J gave up 3 bases, with 16 bases separating them. CDR3: CASALTGYDYGYTF. The CDR3 DNA sequence: TGTGCCAGCGCTCTCACTGGGTACGACTATGGCTACACCTTC.

The count of this clone is one. The rearrangement joins TRBV2 to TRBJ2-3; D gene uncertain. Germline loops: CDR1 SNHLY, CDR2 FYNNEI. V lost 3 bases and J lost 6, with 16 bases in between. CDR3 length equals 15 residues. CDR3 bases: TGTGCCAGCAGTGATCTGGTGCGGACCCCCGATACGCAGTATTTT. Translating gives CASSDLVRTPDTQYF.

The chain joins TRBV6-1 to TRBJ2-1, with 9 nucleotides matching TRBD2. J lost 8 bases, V lost 5 bases, and 4 bases had no gene match. The CDR3 consists of 13 residues. The germline CDR1 and CDR2 sequences are MNHNS and SASEGT. The CDR3 sequence: CASSSGGIYEQFF. The DNA of the CDR3 is TGTGCCAGCAGTAGCGGGGGGATATATGAGCAGTTCTTC.

V gene TRBV5-8 combines with J gene TRBJ1-1; D unresolved. The V gene lost 0 bases and the J gene lost 8 bases, with 17 bases spanning the gap. The germline V gene encodes CDR1 SGHTS and CDR2 YDEGEE. This CDR3 is 15 amino acids long. CDR3 nucleotide sequence: TGTGCCAGCAGCTTGGTACGGGGTACTCGCTCGGAAGCTTTCTTT. It yields the protein CASSLVRGTRSEAFF. The variable domain in full, with the rest retrieved from reference TRBV5-8 and TRBJ1-1, is EAGVTQSPTHLIKTRGQQATLRCSPISGHTSVYWYQQALGLGLQFLLWYDEGEERNRGNFPPRFSGRQFPNYSSELNVNALELEDSALYLCASSLVRGTRSEAFFGQGTRLTVV.

J is TRBJ2-7 and V is TRBV4-1, with TRBD1 matching over 7 bases. CDR1 and CDR2 from the germline V gene are MGHRA and YSYEKL. The CDR3 length is 15 residues. V lost 3 bases, J lost 1 base, and 6 bases stayed unmatched. The CDR3, as DNA: TGCGCCAGCAGCCACCTGACAGGGCCTTCCTACGAGCAGTACTTC. The encoded protein is CASSHLTGPSYEQYF.

The V and J genes are TRBV19 and TRBJ2-1; D not resolved. The germline gives CDR1 LNHDA, CDR2 SQIVND (reference sequence). V was pared by 5 bases and J by 2 bases, with 10 bases between. The length of the CDR3 is 14 residues. Here the CDR3 DNA reads TGTGCCAGTAGTCGGTCGATCACCTACAATGAGCAGTTCTTC. This translates into CASSRSITYNEQFF.

The chain has TRBV18 and TRBJ1-1, with unresolved D. The germline V gene encodes CDR1 KGHSH and CDR2 LQKENI. Trimming took off 4 bases at V and 1 base at J, with 7 bases between the two ends. The CDR3 has 13 amino acids. Here the CDR3 DNA reads TGTGCCAGCTCACTGGACGGGAACACTGAAGCTTTCTTT. Translation: CASSLDGNTEAFF.

The chain is built from TRBV5-1 and TRBJ1-1; TRBD1 might be the D (5 bases). Germline CDR1 SGHRS, CDR2 YFSETQ. V was shortened by 3 bases and J by 5 bases, with 14 bases between the two germline ends. The CDR3 has 14 amino acids. CDR3 sequence reads: CASSSLGEATEAFF. DNA for the CDR3: TGCGCCAGCAGCTCCTTGGGGGAGGCTACTGAAGCTTTCTTT.

CDR3 sequence: CASITSLGAGNTEAFF. The DNA of the CDR3 is TGTGCCAGCATCACCTCCCTAGGGGCCGGGAACACTGAAGCTTTCTTT. The chain carries TRBV7-9 and TRBJ1-1; weak D call: TRBD1 (5 bases). Germline V gene sequence: CDR1 SEHNR, CDR2 FQNEAQ (reference sequence). The V and J ends lost 7 bases and 1 base respectively, with 19 bases between them. CDR3 length: 16 amino acids.

The rearrangement joins TRBV5-5 to TRBJ1-6; no reliable D call. Trimming removed 6 bases from V and 2 bases from J, with 12 bases in between. This CDR3 has 15 amino acids. Germline V gene lookup returns CDR1 SGHKS and CDR2 YYEKEE (reference sequence). CDR3 nucleotide sequence: TGTGCCAGCACGCTTGGCGGGACCTATAATTCACCCCTCCACTTT. It codes for CASTLGGTYNSPLHF.

V gene TRBV5-1 combines with J gene TRBJ2-7, with D possibly being TRBD1 or TRBD2 (5 bases each). Trimming took 4 bases from V and 3 from J, leaving 17 bases between them. From germline, CDR1 is SGHRS and CDR2 YFSETQ. CDR3 length equals 15 residues. The CDR3 DNA follows: TGCGCCAGCAGCCTCCGAGGGGACGCTAACTACGAGCAGTACTTC. This translates into CASSLRGDANYEQYF.

The chain has TRBV14 and TRBJ2-3; D is unresolved. Germline V gene data show CDR1 as SGHDN and CDR2 as FVKESK. Between the trimmed V and J ends, which lost 2 bases and 9 bases, there was a span of 18 bases. The CDR3 has 15 amino acids. The CDR3 DNA sequence: TGTGCCAGCAGCCAATATAGGACGGGTACCAACACGCAGTATTTT. This translates into CASSQYRTGTNTQYF.

The rearrangement uses TRBV5-4 and TRBJ1-1; no reliable D call. The germline V and J ends were trimmed by 0 bases and 4 bases, with 7 bases remaining between them. The CDR3 totals 13 residues. CDR1 is SGHNT and CDR2 is YYREEE in the germline V gene (reference sequence). Here the CDR3 reads CASSLGGSTEAFF. CDR3 coding DNA: TGTGCCAGCAGCTTGGGCGGAAGCACTGAAGCTTTCTTT.

The V call is TRBV5-1, the J call TRBJ1-2, with D perhaps TRBD1 (6 bases). This CDR3 is 14 amino acids long. Germline V lookup: CDR1 SGHRS, CDR2 YFSETQ. The V gene lost 6 bases and the J gene lost 9 bases, with 21 bases spanning the gap. The CDR3 region is CASTPGRAGESYTF. The CDR3 DNA sequence: TGCGCCAGCACCCCGGGGAGAGCAGGGGAAAGCTACACCTTC. Combining the CDR3 with reference TRBV5-1 and TRBJ1-2 gives the whole variable domain KAGVTQTPRYLIKTRGQQVTLSCSPISGHRSVSWYQQTPGQGLQFLFEYFSETQRNKGNFPGRFSGRQFSNSRSEMNVSTLELGDSALYLCASTPGRAGESYTFGSGTRLTVV.